Below are 18 T cell receptor beta chains sequenced from a single sample in a study of blood T cells in healthy people across ages. Primers used in a second PCR of roughly 7 to 11 cycles were a sample-barcoded 5' primer and a J-beta primer mix. One entry per CDR3 protein results from TCRdb running MiXCR on the 5' RACE reads. This table holds 1.5 million to 2 million distinct CDR3 sequences, roughly 43% found once. The sample taken for sequencing was blood. These TCRs come from a human donor in good health.

The chain joins TRBV6-5 to TRBJ1-1, with 10 bases identical to TRBD1. V gave up 5 bases and J gave up 13 bases; unmatched junction bases: 16. This CDR3 has 15 amino acids. The germline gives CDR1 MNHEY, CDR2 SVGAGI. Here the CDR3 DNA reads TGTGCCAGCAGTCCCCGGACAGGGGGACTAATTAAAGGTTTCTTT. It translates to CASSPRTGGLIKGFF.

This chain links TRBV29-1 with TRBJ1-1, with D uncertain. From germline, CDR1 is SQVTM and CDR2 ANQGSEA. V was cut by 4 bases and J by 6 bases, with 15 bases left in between. This CDR3 has 13 amino acids. The CDR3: CSVVLGLKAEAFF. As DNA, the CDR3 is TGCAGCGTTGTCTTAGGGCTGAAGGCTGAAGCTTTCTTT.

The chain recombines TRBV12-3 or TRBV12-4 with TRBJ2-5; no reliable D call. This CDR3 has 12 amino acids. V lost 10 bases and J lost 4, with 13 bases in between. The DNA of the CDR3 is TGTGCCACCTCTGCGGTAGGAGAGACCCAGTACTTC. Its protein product is CATSAVGETQYF.

The V and J genes are TRBV28 and TRBJ2-7, with D perhaps matching TRBD2 (6 bases). Germline lookup yields CDR1 MDHEN and CDR2 SYDVKM. The V and J ends lost 7 bases and 3 bases respectively, with 19 bases between them. The CDR3 loop spans 15 amino acids. Here the CDR3 DNA reads TGTGCCAGCACTCAAGGTCTGGGGAGGAGCTACGAGCAGTACTTC. Residues: CASTQGLGRSYEQYF.

This clonotype was observed a few times. This rearrangement joins TRBV12-3 or TRBV12-4 to TRBJ1-1; D unresolved. The CDR3 is made up of 13 amino acids. V was shortened by 2 bases and J by 4 bases, with 8 bases between the two germline ends. The CDR3 nucleotides read TGTGCCAGCAGTTTACTTTCGGGCACTGAAGCTTTCTTT. This codes for CASSLLSGTEAFF.

The genes are TRBV5-5 and TRBJ2-3, with D maybe TRBD2 (5 bases). The CDR3 loop spans 13 amino acids. CDR1 SGHKS and CDR2 YYEKEE come from the germline V gene (reference sequence). V lost 1 base, J lost 14 bases, and 17 bases lay in between. The CDR3 here is CASSLSGVDSPYF. DNA for the CDR3: TGTGCCAGCAGCTTGTCCGGGGTTGATAGTCCGTATTTT.

With regard to this clonotype: At one of its ends the junction is not consistent with the germline gene, which may arise from a read error. The chain uses TRBV7-2 and TRBJ1-6, with D unclear. Per germline, CDR1 SGHTA and CDR2 FQGNSA. The CDR3 spans 18 residues. CDR3 in DNA: TGTGCCTGCAGCTTATTTCTTGGCGAGAGCTCCTATAATTCACCCCTCCACTTT. Its protein product is CACSLFLGESSYNSPLHF.

The chain combines TRBV7-2 with TRBJ1-2, with no clear D. The V and J ends lost 3 bases and 7 bases respectively, with 6 bases between them. The CDR3 has 11 residues. Germline loops: CDR1 SGHTA, CDR2 FQGNSA. The CDR3: CASSFPFGYTF. DNA for the CDR3: TGTGCCAGCAGCTTCCCCTTTGGCTACACCTTC. Variable domain in full (rest from reference TRBV7-2 and TRBJ1-2): GAGVSQSPSNKVTEKGKDVELRCDPISGHTALYWYRQSLGQGLEFLIYFQGNSAPDKSGLPSDRFSAERTGGSVSTLTIQRTQQEDSAVYLCASSFPFGYTFGSGTRLTVV.

With respect to this clonotype: A read error may account for a junction end that differs from germline. The chain recombines TRBV7-9 with TRBJ2-1; D is possibly TRBD2 (5 bases). The CDR3 sequence is 12 residues long. The germline gives CDR1 SEHNR, CDR2 FQNEAQ (reference sequence). In DNA, the CDR3 is TGTGCCAGCAGCTTACTAGCAAATGGGCAGTTCTTC. Translation: CASSLLANGQFF. Full variable domain (rest looked up from reference TRBV7-9 and TRBJ2-1): DTGVSQNPRHKITKRGQNVTFRCDPISEHNRLYWYRQTLGQGPEFLTYFQNEAQLEKSRLLSDRFSAERPKGSFSTLEIQRTEQGDSAMYLCASSLLANGQFFGPGTRLTVL.

This clonotype has a single count. The chain combines TRBV12-3 or TRBV12-4 with TRBJ2-3; TRBD1 might be the D (5 bases). Trimming took 5 bases from V and 6 from J, leaving 18 bases between them. There are 15 residues in the CDR3. CDR3 residues: CASSRRTQRTDTQYF. Here the CDR3 DNA reads TGTGCCAGCAGTCGCAGGACACAGAGAACGGATACGCAGTATTTT.

This clonotype was observed a few times. The chain employs TRBV12-3 or TRBV12-4 and TRBJ1-1; D gene uncertain. This CDR3 contains 14 residues. Trimming took off 5 bases at V and 4 bases at J, with 14 bases between the two ends. CDR3 coding DNA: TGTGCCAGCAGTCCCCGAGTAAGTCGCACTGAAGCTTTCTTT. Protein product: CASSPRVSRTEAFF.

V and J are TRBV14 and TRBJ2-1, with TRBD1 as a possible D gene (6 bases). V was cut by 3 bases and J by 2 bases, with 11 bases left in between. This CDR3 region has 15 residues. Germline CDR1 reads SGHDN; CDR2 reads FVKESK. The CDR3 DNA is TGTGCCAGCAGCCAGGACAGCAGGACCTACAATGAGCAGTTCTTC. Its protein is CASSQDSRTYNEQFF.

The rearrangement uses TRBV4-3 and TRBJ2-2; 8 bases are a match to TRBD1. J lost 4 bases, V lost 0 bases, and 10 bases had no gene match. Germline-derived CDR1 and CDR2 are LGHNA and YSLEER. The CDR3 totals 18 residues. The CDR3 nucleotides are TGCGCCAGCAGCCAAGATCCCAGGCAGGGGGCAGGCACCGGGGAGCTGTTTTTT. It specifies CASSQDPRQGAGTGELFF.

The chain uses TRBV7-2 and TRBJ1-1, with TRBD1 matching 7 bases. After removal of 4 bases from V and 8 bases from J, the junction contained 4 bases not matched to a gene. CDR1 is SGHTA and CDR2 is FQGNSA in the germline V gene. The CDR3 sequence is 12 residues long. The CDR3 loop reads CASSSDRPEAFF. The CDR3 bases are TGTGCCAGCAGCTCGGACAGGCCCGAAGCTTTCTTT.

The chain joins TRBV7-2 to TRBJ1-4; 7 bases match TRBD1. The ends lost 1 base at V and 7 bases at J; junction bases unmatched: 6. Looked up from germline, CDR1 is SGHTA and CDR2 is FQGNSA. The length of the CDR3 is 15 residues. The CDR3 DNA reads as TGTGCCAGCAGCTTAGTACAGGGGACGGGTGAAAAACTGTTTTTT. Protein: CASSLVQGTGEKLFF.

This clonotype came up a few times. The chain combines TRBV7-9 with TRBJ2-1; 7 bases are shared with TRBD1. The germline V gene has CDR1 SEHNR and CDR2 FQNEAQ (reference sequence). After removal of 4 bases from V and 3 bases from J, the junction contained 6 bases not matched to a gene. The CDR3 runs to 15 residues. For the CDR3, the DNA is TGTGCCAGCAGCTCATACCGGGACAGCTACAATGAGCAGTTCTTC. Its translation is CASSSYRDSYNEQFF.

The rearrangement joins TRBV10-3 to TRBJ2-1; D is perhaps TRBD2 (7 bases). Germline CDR1 and CDR2: ENHRY and SYGVKD. V shed 5 bases and J shed 5 bases, with 19 bases lying between them. The CDR3 loop spans 16 amino acids. CDR3 sequence reads: CAISRGTRGPNNEQFF. For the CDR3, the DNA is TGTGCCATCAGTAGAGGAACGCGGGGGCCCAACAATGAGCAGTTCTTC.

This sequence joins TRBV7-9 and TRBJ1-1; D is undetermined. This CDR3 region has 12 residues. V was cut by 3 bases and J by 9 bases, with 11 bases left in between. The germline V gene encodes CDR1 SEHNR and CDR2 FQNEAQ (reference sequence). The CDR3 coding sequence is TGTGCCAGCAGCTTCCCGGCCGGGAAAGCTTTCTTT. It translates to CASSFPAGKAFF.